This T cell receptor (beta chain) was captured in a study of CD8+ T cells in alopecia areata. General study findings and limits: Across lesional scalp, and particularly alopecia totalis/universalis, clonality surpassed that of normal scalp.

Sampling of alopecia areata patients yielded lesional scalp punch biopsies as well as peripheral blood. Notes on this clone: Antigen specificity is unknown.

The germline CDR1 and CDR2 sequences are SQVTM and ANQGSEA. The CDR3 covers 14 residues. V was pared by 0 bases and J by 2 bases, with 11 bases between. Sequencing relied on a cDNA template that was reverse transcribed from extracted RNA. Assay: immunoSEQ multiplex PCR; the TCRdb copy retains only in-frame clones and omits some. The table has 150,000 or so clones, 80% to 90% seen once; the top ten hold over 13%. The genes are TRBV29-1 and TRBJ2-7, with D tentatively TRBD1 or TRBD2 (5 bases each). The material was CD8+ T cells sorted from blood, obtained at week 0. This sequence was found in a human donor with alopecia areata. CDR3 in DNA: TGCAGCGTTGAAGACCCGAGGGGAGCCTACGAGCAGTACTTC. It is translated as CSVEDPRGAYEQYF.